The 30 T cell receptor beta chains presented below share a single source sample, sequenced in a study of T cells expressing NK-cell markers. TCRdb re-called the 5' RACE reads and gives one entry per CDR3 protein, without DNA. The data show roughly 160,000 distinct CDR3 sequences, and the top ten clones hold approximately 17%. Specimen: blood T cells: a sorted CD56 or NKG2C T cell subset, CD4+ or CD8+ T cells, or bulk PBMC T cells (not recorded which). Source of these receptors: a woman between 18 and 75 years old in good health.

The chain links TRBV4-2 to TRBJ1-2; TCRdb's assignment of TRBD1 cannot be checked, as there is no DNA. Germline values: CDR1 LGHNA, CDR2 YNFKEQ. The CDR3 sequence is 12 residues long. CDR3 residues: CASSQGSLGYTF.

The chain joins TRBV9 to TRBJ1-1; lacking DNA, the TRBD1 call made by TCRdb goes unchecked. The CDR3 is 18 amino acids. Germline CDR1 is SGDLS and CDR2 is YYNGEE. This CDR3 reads CASSVDSQGAAGNTEAFF.

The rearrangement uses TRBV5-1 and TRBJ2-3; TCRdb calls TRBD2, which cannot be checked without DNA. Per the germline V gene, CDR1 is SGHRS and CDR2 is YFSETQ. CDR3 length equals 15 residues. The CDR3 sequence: CASSHPSGSTDTQYF.

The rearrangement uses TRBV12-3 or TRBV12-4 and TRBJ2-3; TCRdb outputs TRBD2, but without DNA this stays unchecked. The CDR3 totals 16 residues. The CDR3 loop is CASHKRLAGPTDTQYF.

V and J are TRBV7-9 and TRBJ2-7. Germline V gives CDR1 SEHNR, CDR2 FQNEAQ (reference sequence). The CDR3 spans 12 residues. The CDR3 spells CASSQDSYEQYF.

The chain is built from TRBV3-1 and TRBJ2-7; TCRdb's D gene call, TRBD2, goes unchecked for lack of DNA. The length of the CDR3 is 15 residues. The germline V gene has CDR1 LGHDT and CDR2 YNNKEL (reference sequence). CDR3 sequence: CASSQDVSLSYEQYF.

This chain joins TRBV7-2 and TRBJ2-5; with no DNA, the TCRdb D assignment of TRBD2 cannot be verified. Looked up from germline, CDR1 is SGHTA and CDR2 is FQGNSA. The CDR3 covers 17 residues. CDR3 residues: CASTKRAASGIQETQYF. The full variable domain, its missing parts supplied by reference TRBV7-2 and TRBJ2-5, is GAGVSQSPSNKVTEKGKDVELRCDPISGHTALYWYRQSLGQGLEFLIYFQGNSAPDKSGLPSDRFSAERTGGSVSTLTIQRTQQEDSAVYLCASTKRAASGIQETQYFGPGTRLLVL.

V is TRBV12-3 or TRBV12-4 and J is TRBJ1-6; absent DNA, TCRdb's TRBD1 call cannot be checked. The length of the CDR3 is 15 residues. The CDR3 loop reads CASSSQGARGSPLHF.

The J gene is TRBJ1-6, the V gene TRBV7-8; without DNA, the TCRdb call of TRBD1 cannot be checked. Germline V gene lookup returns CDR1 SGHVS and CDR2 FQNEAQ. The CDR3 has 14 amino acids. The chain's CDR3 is CASSSGRGRLPLHF.

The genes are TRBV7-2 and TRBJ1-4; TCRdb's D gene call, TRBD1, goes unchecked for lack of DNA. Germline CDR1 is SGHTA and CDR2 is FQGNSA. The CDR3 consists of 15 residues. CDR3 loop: CASSISGTVGEKLFF.

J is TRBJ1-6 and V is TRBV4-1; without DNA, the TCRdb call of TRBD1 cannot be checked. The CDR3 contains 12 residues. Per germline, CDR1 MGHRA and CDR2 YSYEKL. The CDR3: CASSPQPGPLHF.

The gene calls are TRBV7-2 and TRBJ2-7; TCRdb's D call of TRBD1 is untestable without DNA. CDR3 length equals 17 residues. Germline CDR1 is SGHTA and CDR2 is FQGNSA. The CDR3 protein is CASSVASSGPPAYEQYF.

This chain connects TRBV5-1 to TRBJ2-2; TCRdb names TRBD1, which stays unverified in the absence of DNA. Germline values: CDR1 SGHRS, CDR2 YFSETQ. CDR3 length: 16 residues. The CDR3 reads CASSHDRGLNTGELFF.

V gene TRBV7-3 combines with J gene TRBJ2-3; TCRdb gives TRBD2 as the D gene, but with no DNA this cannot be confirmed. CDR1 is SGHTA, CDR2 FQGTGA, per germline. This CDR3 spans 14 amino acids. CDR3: CASSLGGRADTQYF. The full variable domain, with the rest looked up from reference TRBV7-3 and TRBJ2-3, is GAGVSQTPSNKVTEKGKYVELRCDPISGHTALYWYRQSLGQGPEFLIYFQGTGAADDSGLPNDRFFAVRPEGSVSTLKIQRTERGDSAVYLCASSLGGRADTQYFGPGTRLTVL.

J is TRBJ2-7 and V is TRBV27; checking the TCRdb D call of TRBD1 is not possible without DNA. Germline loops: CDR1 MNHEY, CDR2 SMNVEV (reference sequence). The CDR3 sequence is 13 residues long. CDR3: CASRKTGHYEQYF.

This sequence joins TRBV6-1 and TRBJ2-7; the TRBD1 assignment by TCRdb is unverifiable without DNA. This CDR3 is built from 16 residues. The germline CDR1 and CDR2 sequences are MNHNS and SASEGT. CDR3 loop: CASSLTVGTGEGEQYF.

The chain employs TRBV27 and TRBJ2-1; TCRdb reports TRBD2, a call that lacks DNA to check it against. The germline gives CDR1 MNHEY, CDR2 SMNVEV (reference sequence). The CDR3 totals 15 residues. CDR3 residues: CASSFGGAAYNEQFF.

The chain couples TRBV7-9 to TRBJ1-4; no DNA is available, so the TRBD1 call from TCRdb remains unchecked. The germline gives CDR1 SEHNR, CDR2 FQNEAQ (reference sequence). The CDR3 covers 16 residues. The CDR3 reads CASSSKGGEPNEKLFF. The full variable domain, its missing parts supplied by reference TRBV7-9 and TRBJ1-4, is DTGVSQNPRHKITKRGQNVTFRCDPISEHNRLYWYRQTLGQGPEFLTYFQNEAQLEKSRLLSDRFSAERPKGSFSTLEIQRTEQGDSAMYLCASSSKGGEPNEKLFFGSGTQLSVL.

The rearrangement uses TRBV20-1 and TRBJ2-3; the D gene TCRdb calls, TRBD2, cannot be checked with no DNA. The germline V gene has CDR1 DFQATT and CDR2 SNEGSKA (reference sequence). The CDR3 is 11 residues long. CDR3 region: CSAVKRDTQYF.

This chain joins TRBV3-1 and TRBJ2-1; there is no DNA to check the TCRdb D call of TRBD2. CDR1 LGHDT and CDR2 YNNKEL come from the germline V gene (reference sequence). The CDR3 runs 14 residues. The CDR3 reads CASSPSGGLSEQFF.

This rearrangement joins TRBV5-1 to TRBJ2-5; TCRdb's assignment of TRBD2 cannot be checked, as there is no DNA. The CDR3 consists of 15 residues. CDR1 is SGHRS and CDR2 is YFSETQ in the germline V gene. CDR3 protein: CASSLASRGRETQYF.

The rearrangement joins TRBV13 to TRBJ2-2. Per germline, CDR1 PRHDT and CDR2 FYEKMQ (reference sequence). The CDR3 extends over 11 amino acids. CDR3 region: CASSLGQELFF.

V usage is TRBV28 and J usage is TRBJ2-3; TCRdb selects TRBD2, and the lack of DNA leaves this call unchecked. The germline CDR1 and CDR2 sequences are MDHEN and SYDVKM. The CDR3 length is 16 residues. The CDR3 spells CASSLTVAGITDTQYF.

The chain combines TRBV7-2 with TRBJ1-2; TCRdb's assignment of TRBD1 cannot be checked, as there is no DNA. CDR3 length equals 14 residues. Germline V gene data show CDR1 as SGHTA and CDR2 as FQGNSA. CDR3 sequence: CASSRTRAEGADTF.

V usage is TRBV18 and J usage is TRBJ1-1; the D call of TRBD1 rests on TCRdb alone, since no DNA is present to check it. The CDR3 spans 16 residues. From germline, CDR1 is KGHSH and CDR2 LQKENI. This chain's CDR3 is CASSPQDGGWNTEAFF. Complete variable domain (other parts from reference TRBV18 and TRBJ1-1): NAGVMQNPRHLVRRRGQEARLRCSPMKGHSHVYWYRQLPEEGLKFMVYLQKENIIDESGMPKERFSAEFPKEGPSILRIQQVVRGDSAAYFCASSPQDGGWNTEAFFGQGTRLTVV.

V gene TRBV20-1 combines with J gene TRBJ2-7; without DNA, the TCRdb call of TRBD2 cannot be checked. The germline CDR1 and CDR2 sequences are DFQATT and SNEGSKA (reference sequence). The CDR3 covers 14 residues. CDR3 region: CSARPGPVLSEQYF.

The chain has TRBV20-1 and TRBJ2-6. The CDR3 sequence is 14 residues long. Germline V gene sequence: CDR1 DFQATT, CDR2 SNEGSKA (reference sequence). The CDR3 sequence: CSASDNSGANVLTF.

CDR3 region: CASSSPGQGSGNTIYF. V usage is TRBV28 and J usage is TRBJ1-3; TCRdb indicates TRBD1, and absent DNA this call remains unverified. The germline V gene has CDR1 MDHEN and CDR2 SYDVKM. This CDR3 comprises 16 residues.

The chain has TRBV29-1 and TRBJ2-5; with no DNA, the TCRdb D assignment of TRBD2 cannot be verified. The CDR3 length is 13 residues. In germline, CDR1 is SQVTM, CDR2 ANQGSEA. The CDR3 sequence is CSVAGLDQETQYF. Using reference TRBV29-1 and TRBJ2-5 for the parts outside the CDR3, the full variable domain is SAVISQKPSRDICQRGTSLTIQCQVDSQVTMMFWYRQQPGQSLTLIATANQGSEATYESGFVIDKFPISRPNLTFSTLTVSNMSPEDSSIYLCSVAGLDQETQYFGPGTRLLVL.

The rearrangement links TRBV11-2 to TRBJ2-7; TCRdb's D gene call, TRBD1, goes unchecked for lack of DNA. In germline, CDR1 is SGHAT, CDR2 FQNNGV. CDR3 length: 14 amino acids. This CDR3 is CASRTGTGSYEQYF.